The sequence of this T cell receptor (beta chain) was determined in a study of T-cell memory formation after mild COVID-19. Overall study: TCR clustering was largely donor specific.

Regarding the study as a whole: The study detected some responding clones in pre-infection memory, suggesting cross-reactive memory joined. Clones contracting over day 15 to 85 were CD4/CD8 balanced, with later expanders leaning CD4+.

5'RACE primed from the constant segment yielded TCR alpha and TCR beta cDNA libraries bearing sample barcodes and UMIs. TCRdb processed the 5' RACE reads anew with MiXCR; each CDR3 protein has one entry. The table shows fewer than 400,000 distinct CDR3 sequences, with approximately 12% occurring only once. For this clonotype: Its antigen remains unknown.

The receptor was isolated from a man between 18 and 29 years old who had mild COVID-19 (a few samples of this study predate the infection). Cell type and time point are not known. Sequences were obtained from PBMCs or a T cell subset sorted from them (not recorded which).

The CDR3 loop is CASSLGGPQHF. CDR3 nucleotide sequence: TGTGCCAGCAGCTTAGGGGGGCCCCAGCATTTT. V usage is TRBV7-9 and J usage is TRBJ1-5; no clear D gene. Germline CDR1 is SEHNR and CDR2 is FQNEAQ (reference sequence). V lost 1 base and J lost 9, with 4 bases in between. The CDR3 extends over 11 amino acids.